This T cell receptor beta chain emerged from a study of cytomegalovirus exposure and HLA in healthy donors. Study summary: The same platform used for the approximately 700 first-cohort repertoires was also used for the 120 validation repertoires, as a later analysis reported.

The donors formed part of the approximately 110-subject validation cohort, distinct from the roughly 620-subject first cohort. Sequenced by immunoSEQ multiplex PCR; TCRdb stores in-frame clones only, minus some. The table has around 58,000 clones, more than 85% seen once. CDR1 is SGHTA, CDR2 FQGTGA, per germline. Trimming shortened V by 3 bases and J by 7 bases, and 12 bases separated the two germline ends. The CDR3 loop spans 13 amino acids. The material sequenced was PBMCs. The gene calls are TRBV7-3 and TRBJ2-5; D perhaps matches TRBD1 (8 bases). The sequence derives from a young woman in good health and CMV-seronegative. For the CDR3, the DNA is TGTGCCAGCAGCTTGACAGGGGAGGGGACCCAGTACTTC. Translation: CASSLTGEGTQYF.